This TCR beta chain emerged from a study of T-cell memory formation after mild COVID-19. Turning to the study itself: TCR clusters mostly belonged to single donors. Study-level points and caveats: CD4+ contracting clones were mainly CM and EM; CD8+ ones, EMRA. Certain responding clones were present in pre-infection memory, suggesting participation of cross-reactive memory.

V lost 4 bases to trimming and J lost 0 bases, with 11 bases between them. The germline V gene encodes CDR1 MDHEN and CDR2 SYDVKM. This CDR3 is built from 15 residues. In the case of this clonotype: The antigen remains undetermined.

TCRdb used MiXCR to reprocess the 5' RACE reads, holding one entry per CDR3 protein. The sample has roughly 40,000 distinct CDR3 sequences, about 6.8% seen once; the top ten hold approximately 0.8%. This receptor was identified in an adult who had mild COVID-19 (a few samples of this study predate the infection). Cell type and time point are not known. V and J are TRBV28 and TRBJ2-3; no clear D. The sample comprised PBMCs or a T cell subset sorted from them (not recorded which). This CDR3 reads CASSSIVISTDTQYF. In DNA, the CDR3 is TGTGCCAGCAGTTCGATTGTTATTAGCACAGATACGCAGTATTTT.